This TCR beta chain was recovered during a study of T cell repertoires in cytomegalovirus infection. Study as a whole: Selected CMV epitopes included recently identified HLA-C-restricted ones as well as well-studied HLA-B-restricted ones. It can be stated that public TCR beta signatures indicated CMV infection as well as a matching HLA type. General study points: HLA-C-restricted CMV-specific TCR beta clonotypes prevailed in the ex vivo response. Of the TCR beta families, the public ones yielded a cumulative frequency that identified carriers of CMV plus the relevant HLA.

Germline values: CDR1 MNHEY, CDR2 SVGAGI. The CDR3 is made up of 18 amino acids. Trimming took off 2 bases at V and 4 bases at J, with 21 bases between the two ends. Comments on this clonotype: The antigen remains unidentified.

TCRdb re-called the reads through MiXCR, storing one row per CDR3 protein. The sample carries 100,000 to 150,000 distinct CDR3 sequences, more than 25% recorded once. The source was CD8+ T cells from cultured PBMCs, collected from culture after CMV antigen stimulation. V is TRBV6-5 and J is TRBJ2-1; a possible D gene is TRBD2 (6 bases). This TCR was sampled from a human donor in good health (CMV status not recorded). Some clones in this sample may be carry-over from other donors' samples. The CDR3 here is CASSYHPLASETYNEQFF. The DNA of the CDR3 is TGTGCCAGCAGTTACCACCCCTTGGCTAGCGAAACTTACAATGAGCAGTTCTTC.